The 6 T cell receptor beta chains below all came from one sample that was sequenced in a study of shared clonotypes between healthy human individuals. The repertoire was sequenced with immunoSEQ multiplex PCR; TCRdb's copy has only in-frame clones and lacks some. Among around 2,000,000 clones listed, about 95% were seen once. Naive CD8 cells lacked CD45RO, underwent positive selection for CCR7 and left out terminally differentiated effector memory CD45RA+ cells. Material for sequencing was naive CD8+ T cells sorted from blood. The origin of the receptors is a man younger than 30 in good health.

The V call is TRBV6-5, the J call TRBJ1-5, with D perhaps matching TRBD1 (6 bases). CDR3 length: 15 residues. V lost 6 bases, J lost 3 bases, and 15 bases lay in between. Germline CDR1 reads MNHEY; CDR2 reads SVGAGI. For the CDR3, the DNA is TGTGCCAGCAGACCCAACAGGGTTAACAATCAGCCCCAGCATTTT. This sequence encodes CASRPNRVNNQPQHF.

The rearrangement uses TRBV7-9 and TRBJ1-4; the D is unclear. CDR3 size: 15 residues. The germline V and J ends were trimmed by 1 base and 6 bases, with 12 bases remaining between them. Germline V lookup: CDR1 SEHNR, CDR2 FQNEAQ (reference sequence). As DNA, the CDR3 is TGTGCCAGCAGCTTAGAGAGGTCTTGGGATGAAAAACTGTTTTTT. This encodes CASSLERSWDEKLFF.

This clone was detected only once. The chain uses TRBV27 and TRBJ1-2; D perhaps matches TRBD1 (5 bases). The CDR3 is made up of 15 amino acids. Trimming pared 4 bases from V and 4 bases from J, leaving 16 bases between. CDR1 is MNHEY and CDR2 is SMNVEV in the germline V gene (reference sequence). The CDR3 coding sequence is TGTGCCAGCAGTTCCGGGACGGCAGCTCTCTATGGCTACACCTTC. Translated: CASSSGTAALYGYTF.

The J gene is TRBJ2-7, the V gene TRBV4-1, with 8 bases fitting TRBD2. Germline-derived CDR1 and CDR2 are MGHRA and YSYEKL. Unmatched junction bases numbered 6, after V lost 2 bases and J lost 3 bases. The CDR3 has 15 residues. CDR3 coding DNA: TGCGCCAGCAGCCAACTGACTAGCGCGGTCTACGAGCAGTACTTC. Translation: CASSQLTSAVYEQYF.

The sample holds one count of this clone. The chain joins TRBV9 to TRBJ2-5; D assignment may be TRBD1 or TRBD2 (5 bases each). The CDR3 runs 12 residues. The V gene's germline CDR1 is SGDLS and CDR2 YYNGEE. Between the trimmed V and J ends, which lost 4 bases and 4 bases, there was a span of 8 bases. The DNA of the CDR3 is TGTGCCAGCAGCTCAGGGAGAGAGACCCAGTACTTC. Protein: CASSSGRETQYF. Variable domain in full (rest from reference TRBV9 and TRBJ2-5): DSGVTQTPKHLITATGQRVTLRCSPRSGDLSVYWYQQSLDQGLQFLIQYYNGEERAKGNILERFSAQQFPDLHSELNLSSLELGDSALYFCASSSGRETQYFGPGTRLLVL.

The chain couples TRBV7-3 to TRBJ2-7, with D possibly TRBD2 on 6 matching bases. V lost 5 bases to trimming and J lost 3 bases, with 14 bases between them. This CDR3 has 14 amino acids. Looked up from germline, CDR1 is SGHTA and CDR2 is FQGTGA. In DNA, the CDR3 is TGTGCCAGCAGCGAGGGACTGGTGGACTACGAGCAGTACTTC. Translation: CASSEGLVDYEQYF. Full variable domain (remainder filled in from reference TRBV7-3 and TRBJ2-7): GAGVSQTPSNKVTEKGKYVELRCDPISGHTALYWYRQSLGQGPEFLIYFQGTGAADDSGLPNDRFFAVRPEGSVSTLKIQRTERGDSAVYLCASSEGLVDYEQYFGPGTRLTVT.